The T cell receptor (beta chain) described here comes from a study of blood T cells in healthy people across ages (dated by TCRdb to between 2014 and 2017). Looking at the study overall: In model experiments, template switching captured roughly one uniquely barcoded TCR beta cDNA molecule for every two T cells. To track age-related changes in TCR beta repertoire diversity, the study relied on deep sequencing normalized with unique cDNA molecular identifiers. The donors were divided into four age groups: young (average about 16 years), middle-aged (approximately 42), aged (about 61) and long-lived (around 80). Donors of different ages were randomly distributed across sequencing lanes to avoid experimental bias. Two additional independent replicas of 1 million unique cDNA reads from the same blood draw were analyzed for two donors (one aged 18 to 30 and one aged 80 or older).

Beyond this particular receptor, the publication reports: As age increased, observed TCR beta diversity per million T cells dropped in a roughly linear way, and a significant reduction was already evident by age roughly 40. Donor CMV infection status was unknown, potentially confounding age-related changes in expanded clonotypes. Conclusive comparison of naive and antigen-experienced compartments was prevented by the profiling of bulk unsorted PBMCs. Compared with the aged group, the long-lived group had more naive CD4+ T cells, fewer expanded clones and increased TCR diversity, suggesting age selection. Estimates of total diversity based on one million sequenced T cells were regarded as lower bounds and as underestimates. The percentage of naive T cells measured by flow cytometry correlated strongly with observed TCR beta diversity.

The donors were 40 or so Caucasian individuals from Russia, aged roughly 6 to 100 years, who were systemically healthy. Each donor gave approximately 10 milliliters of peripheral blood, collected into EDTA-treated Vacutainer tubes. PBMCs were isolated by Ficoll-Paque density-gradient centrifugation, with at least 6.5 million obtained per sample. Total RNA was extracted from PBMCs with Trizol reagent, with at least 6 micrograms obtained per sample. Naive CD45RAhigh/CD27high T cell percentages were measured by flow cytometry on a PBMC aliquot from every donor. The cysteine opens and the phenylalanine closes a CDR3 of 12 amino acids. Only the CDR3 portion is preserved as DNA: 36 bases, with reading frame beginning at the first base. CDR1 and CDR2 are drawn from the germline V gene: SQVTM, ANQGSEA. Relative to germline, V is 6 bases shorter and J is 5 bases shorter, with 13 bases between their ends. The method was 5' RACE. TCRdb shows the sequencer as Illumina HiSeq 2500. The second PCR ran for about 6 to 12 cycles and used a J-beta primer mix along with a sample-barcoded 5' primer. A template-switch 5' adaptor carrying 12 random nucleotides introduced a unique molecular identifier onto each TCR beta cDNA molecule. Each sample yielded at least 2.5 million CDR3-containing paired-end reads. First-strand cDNA synthesis was performed from all RNA using the Mint cDNA synthesis kit, with priming by a TRBC-specific oligonucleotide. Following uracil-DNA glycosylase treatment, a first 18-cycle PCR with universal primers M1SS and BC2_uni_R was performed on all cDNA. The paper's data handling went like this. Each sample was normalized by randomly selecting 1 million high-quality reads, each carrying a distinct molecular identifier. Instead of being binned into consensus sequences, reads with shared molecular identifiers were discarded. MiTCR, run with a Q25 quality threshold and the strictest error-elimination algorithm, handled CDR3 identification, clonotype clustering and error correction. A nonparametric unseen species model with Euler transformation was used to estimate a lower bound on total TCR beta diversity. TCRdb reprocessed the public reads (quality trimming at Q25 with fastp, clone calling with MiXCR) and kept in-frame beta chains. CDR3 protein sequences are deduplicated, and each keeps its most common genes and DNA. The V and J calls were determined by TCRdb, not by the authors. Across this sample there are 1,500,000 or so distinct CDR3 sequences, with 40% to 45% seen only once. The top ten clonotypes cover less than 5% of the sample.

This clonotype was seen a handful of times. Its antigen is currently not known. One base away there is no much larger clone; base qualities are not given. The source of this sequence is a woman younger than 35 in good health. Recombination linked TRBV29-1 to TRBJ2-5, with TRBD1 perhaps the D gene, on 5 matching bases. Input material: blood. The CDR3 protein is CSVYRTAETQYF. The base sequence is TGCAGCGTCTACAGGACGGCCGAGACCCAGTACTTC.